This is a list of T cell receptor beta chains from one sample in a study of cytomegalovirus exposure and HLA in healthy donors. TCRdb keeps only in-frame clones here, not all; method: immunoSEQ multiplex PCR. This table has 200,000 to 250,000 clones, 70% to 85% appearing once. Sequencing was performed on PBMCs. Receptor source: a woman aged 40 to 50 in good health and CMV-seronegative. Each CDR3 is given with its conserved first and last residue. A D gene is named only where the DNA matches it firmly. Part of the rows lack a size; the others show once, few, many or a class for expanded clones.

TRBD2	TRBV7-9	TRBJ2-1	-	CASLAGGRSNEQFF	TGTGCCAGCCTAGCGGGGGGGCGGAGCAATGAGCAGTTCTTC
-	TRBV6-1	TRBJ2-7	-	CASSETGAYEQYF	TGTGCCAGCAGTGAAACAGGAGCCTACGAGCAGTACTTC
TRBD1	TRBV2	TRBJ1-2	-	CASSRDRFYGYTF	TGTGCCAGCAGTCGGGACAGGTTCTATGGCTACACCTTC
-	TRBV6-1	TRBJ1-1	-	CASSDWQVPPEAFF	TGTGCCAGCAGTGACTGGCAGGTGCCCCCCGAAGCTTTCTTT
-	TRBV5-1	TRBJ2-7	-	CASSLGSPGGIYEQYF	TGCGCCAGCAGCTTGGGATCCCCGGGGGGCATATACGAGCAGTACTTC
-	TRBV5-4	TRBJ2-3	-	CASSAQGPDTQYF	TGTGCCAGCAGCGCACAGGGCCCAGATACGCAGTATTTT
-	TRBV6-6	TRBJ1-1	-	CASSYSGSVNTEAFF	TGTGCCAGCAGTTACTCGGGGAGTGTTAACACTGAAGCTTTCTTT
-	TRBV19	TRBJ1-1	-	CASSMGRTNTEAFF	TGTGCCAGTAGTATGGGCAGGACTAACACTGAAGCTTTCTTT
-	TRBV5-1	TRBJ1-1	few	CASSLQALGNTEAFF	TGCGCCAGCAGCTTGCAGGCCTTAGGGAACACTGAAGCTTTCTTT
-	TRBV7-2	TRBJ2-5	-	CASSSLGQGETQYF	TGTGCCAGCAGCTCCCTTGGACAAGGGGAGACCCAGTACTTC
-	TRBV18	TRBJ1-2	-	CASSERQVETYGYTF	TGTGCCAGCTCAGAAAGACAGGTGGAAACGTATGGCTACACCTTC
TRBD1	TRBV11-2	TRBJ1-3	-	CASSLHIPTGGNTIYF	TGTGCCAGCAGCTTACATATACCGACAGGGGGAAACACCATATATTTT
TRBD1	TRBV12-5	TRBJ1-1	-	CASGGDRGSMFNTEAFF	TGTGCTAGTGGTGGGGACAGGGGATCGATGTTTAACACTGAAGCTTTCTTT
-	TRBV29-1	TRBJ1-1	-	CSVDVGAQEAFF	TGCAGCGTTGATGTTGGGGCCCAAGAAGCTTTCTTT
-	TRBV27	TRBJ2-7	-	CATIRGHEQYF	TGTGCCACCATAAGGGGCCACGAGCAGTACTTC
-	TRBV9	TRBJ2-3	-	CASSVGQIRTDTQYF	TGTGCCAGCAGCGTGGGGCAGATCCGCACAGATACGCAGTATTTT
-	TRBV7-2	TRBJ1-3	few	CASSLGHSGTIYF	TGTGCCAGCAGCTTAGGTCACAGCGGCACCATATATTTT
TRBD1	TRBV6-5	TRBJ1-5	-	CASTRDSLYQPQHF	TGTGCCAGCACTCGGGACAGCCTGTATCAGCCCCAGCATTTT
-	TRBV19	TRBJ1-6	-	CASSSRRIRGGDSPLHF	TGTGCCAGTAGTTCAAGAAGGATTCGCGGCGGTGATTCACCCCTCCACTTT
TRBD1	TRBV9	TRBJ2-3	-	CASSVVGQGGDTQYF	TGTGCCAGCAGCGTAGTCGGACAGGGGGGAGATACGCAGTATTTT
-	TRBV18	TRBJ2-4	-	CASSPPRGKNIQYF	TGTGCCAGCTCACCACCGCGGGGAAAAAACATTCAGTACTTC
-	TRBV19	TRBJ2-1	-	CASKVRGSSYNEQFF	TGTGCCAGTAAGGTCCGGGGTTCCTCCTACAATGAGCAGTTCTTC
-	TRBV7-9	TRBJ2-1	few	CASSLEGGQFF	TGTGCCAGCAGCTTAGAAGGAGGGCAGTTCTTC
-	TRBV2	TRBJ1-4	few	CASSVKRANEKLFF	TGTGCCAGCAGCGTGAAGAGGGCTAATGAAAAACTGTTTTTT
-	TRBV7-6	TRBJ1-1	-	CASSRRSGGNTEAFF	TGTGCCAGCAGCCGTCGCTCCGGGGGGAACACTGAAGCTTTCTTT
TRBD1	TRBV7-2	TRBJ1-2	-	CASWGQSGYTF	TGTGCCAGCTGGGGACAGTCTGGCTACACCTTC
-	TRBV9	TRBJ1-2	-	CASTVDSAFGYGYTF	TGTGCCAGCACCGTCGACAGCGCCTTTGGCTATGGCTACACCTTC
TRBD1	TRBV6-5	TRBJ1-1	-	CASSGQGRTEAFF	TGTGCCAGCAGTGGACAGGGAAGGACTGAAGCTTTCTTT
TRBD1	TRBV27	TRBJ2-7	once	CASSQGTAYEQYF	TGTGCCAGCAGCCAAGGGACAGCCTACGAGCAGTACTTC
TRBD2	TRBV7-2	TRBJ2-1	-	CASSLRLAGVYNEQFF	TGTGCCAGCAGCTTACGGTTAGCGGGGGTCTACAATGAGCAGTTCTTC
TRBD1	TRBV27	TRBJ1-6	-	CASSLGQGGSPLHF	TGTGCCAGCAGTTTAGGACAGGGTGGTTCACCCCTCCACTTT
-	TRBV19	TRBJ1-4	-	CASSQGRLGEKLFF	TGTGCCAGTAGCCAGGGTAGGTTAGGCGAAAAACTGTTTTTT
TRBD2	TRBV9	TRBJ2-1	-	CASSVSYGGLAGQGEQFF	TGTGCCAGCAGCGTATCGTATGGGGGACTAGCGGGGCAAGGGGAGCAGTTCTTC
TRBD1	TRBV28	TRBJ2-6	once	CASRPYPGRTGSGANVLTF	TGTGCCAGCAGGCCTTACCCGGGACGGACAGGCTCTGGGGCCAACGTCCTGACTTTC
TRBD2	TRBV2	TRBJ2-1	-	CASTGLAGGNEQFF	TGTGCCAGCACGGGACTAGCGGGGGGAAATGAGCAGTTCTTC
TRBD1	TRBV2	TRBJ2-7	few	CASSIALGTGTYEQYF	TGTGCCAGCAGCATCGCCCTCGGGACAGGGACCTACGAGCAGTACTTC
-	TRBV9	TRBJ1-1	-	CASSPGGRPEAFF	TGTGCCAGCAGCCCCGGGGGGAGGCCTGAAGCTTTCTTT
-	TRBV7-9	TRBJ1-2	-	CASSQRDNPNHGYTF	TGTGCCAGCAGCCAACGGGACAATCCCAACCATGGCTACACCTTC
-	TRBV2	TRBJ2-1	-	CAYSGRGPSYNEQFF	TGTGCCTACTCGGGGCGGGGACCCTCCTACAATGAGCAGTTCTTC
-	TRBV13	TRBJ1-2	-	CASSLQGWFYGYTF	TGTGCCAGCAGCTTACAGGGGTGGTTCTATGGCTACACCTTC
-	TRBV30	TRBJ1-2	-	CAWSSVTVLYGYTF	TGTGCCTGGAGTAGTGTTACAGTCCTCTATGGCTACACCTTC
-	TRBV5-1	TRBJ1-1	once	CASSPVESWTEAFF	TGCGCCAGCAGCCCGGTCGAGTCTTGGACTGAAGCTTTCTTT
TRBD1	TRBV5-3	TRBJ1-2	-	CARSCNRGRCGYTF	TGTGCCAGAAGCTGCAACAGGGGGCGGTGTGGCTACACCTTC
-	TRBV30	TRBJ1-2	-	CAWSTLREGYGYTF	TGTGCCTGGAGTACTCTCCGGGAAGGCTATGGCTACACCTTC
TRBD1	TRBV18	TRBJ1-1	-	CASSRGTGFEAAFF	TGTGCCAGCTCACGCGGGACAGGGTTTGAGGCAGCTTTCTTT
-	TRBV6-1	TRBJ1-1	few	CASIQGANTEAFF	TGTGCCAGCATACAGGGTGCGAACACTGAAGCTTTCTTT
-	TRBV5-1	TRBJ1-2	-	CASSLAQSSNYGYTF	TGCGCCAGCAGCTTGGCTCAGTCTTCTAACTATGGCTACACCTTC
TRBD1	TRBV5-6	TRBJ1-2	few	CASSLAGQGNYGYTF	TGTGCCAGCAGCTTGGCGGGACAGGGGAACTATGGCTACACCTTC
-	TRBV6-1	TRBJ1-5	-	CASSEDMTDAFRPQHF	TGTGCCAGCAGTGAAGACATGACAGATGCTTTTAGGCCCCAGCATTTT
TRBD1	TRBV7-6	TRBJ2-1	few	CASSLESSGTGGSLEQFF	TGTGCCAGCAGCTTAGAATCCTCGGGGACAGGGGGGTCGCTAGAGCAGTTCTTC
TRBD2	TRBV9	TRBJ2-2	-	CASSHSQASGGGGSNTGELFF	TGTGCCAGCAGCCACAGCCAGGCTAGCGGGGGGGGAGGCTCAAACACCGGGGAGCTGTTTTTT
-	TRBV6-5	TRBJ2-4	-	CASSHPARANIQYF	TGTGCCAGCAGCCATCCGGCCAGGGCTAACATTCAGTACTTC
TRBD2	TRBV2	TRBJ2-7	few	CASSYGGAVYEQYF	TGTGCCAGCAGTTACGGGGGGGCCGTATACGAGCAGTACTTC
TRBD2	TRBV2	TRBJ2-2	-	CASSATSGVAGELFF	TGTGCCAGCAGTGCGACTAGCGGGGTTGCGGGGGAGCTGTTTTTT
-	TRBV11-2	TRBJ1-1	few	CASSPGQGWSTEAFF	TGTGCCAGCAGCCCAGGTCAGGGTTGGAGCACTGAAGCTTTCTTT
-	TRBV19	TRBJ2-7	-	CASSAGQPYEQYF	TGTGCCAGTAGTGCCGGACAGCCCTACGAGCAGTACTTC
TRBD1	TRBV15	TRBJ1-1	once	CATSRPQGAGTEAFF	TGTGCCACCAGCAGACCACAGGGGGCGGGCACTGAAGCTTTCTTT